This TCR beta chain was captured by sequencing in a study of human thymus T cells. Study-wide results and caveats: Thymic repertoires overlap heavily among unrelated individuals, related research has reported.

Note on this clone: Its antigen is unknown.

Trimming cost V 0 bases and J 3 bases, with 3 bases left between them. The CDR3 has 12 residues. Germline CDR1 is LGHNT and CDR2 is FRNRAP. The thymus tissue came from resections taken during corrective heart surgery. Clones were read by immunoSEQ multiplex PCR, and TCRdb kept only the in-frame ones, dropping some. The repertoire holds roughly 120,000 clones, with over 85% as singletons. The clonotype comes from a boy under two years old with a congenital heart defect but otherwise immunologically healthy. V gene TRBV12-5 combines with J gene TRBJ2-7; D gene unclear. Sample: thymus tissue. CDR3: CASGLVFYEQYF. The CDR3 bases are TGTGCTAGTGGTTTGGTGTTCTACGAGCAGTACTTC.